This is a list of T cell receptor beta chains from one sample in a study of early T cells in non-severe SARS-CoV-2 infection. TCRdb re-called the 5' RACE reads with MiXCR, one entry per CDR3 protein. The sample yields some 110,000 distinct CDR3 sequences, approximately 15% seen once. The material sequenced was whole blood. These receptors originate from an adult who was a healthcare worker with PCR-confirmed SARS-CoV-2 infection or an uninfected control (not recorded which). CDR3s include the opening cysteine and the closing phenylalanine or tryptophan. The D gene is left open where the match is weak. Size values are once, few and many counts, or a class for expanded clones, and some rows have none.

J: TRBJ2-7; size: .; D: .; V: TRBV10-3; DNA: TGTGCCATCAGTGAGTCAAGACGGGAGCAGTACTTC; CDR3: CAISESRREQYF
J: TRBJ1-5; size: few; D: .; V: TRBV7-2; DNA: TGTGCCAGCAGCCCCATGGGGGCACGGGATCAGCCCCAGCATTTT; CDR3: CASSPMGARDQPQHF
J: TRBJ2-1; size: .; D: .; V: TRBV29-1; DNA: TGCAGCGGTTACCTAGGGGCGGGTGAGCAGTTCTTC; CDR3: CSGYLGAGEQFF
J: TRBJ2-3; size: few; D: .; V: TRBV7-2; DNA: TGTGCCAGCAGCACGCAGAAATATGCTACGCAGTATTTT; CDR3: CASSTQKYATQYF
J: TRBJ1-5; size: many; D: .; V: TRBV20-1; DNA: TGCAGTGCTAGGTCCGGGACATCCGATCAGCCCCAGCATTTT; CDR3: CSARSGTSDQPQHF
J: TRBJ1-1; size: few; D: TRBD1; V: TRBV10-3; DNA: TGTGCCATCAGCCCAGCCGGGACAGGGAACACTGAAGCTTTCTTT; CDR3: CAISPAGTGNTEAFF
J: TRBJ1-4; size: many; D: .; V: TRBV30; DNA: TGTGCCTGGAGTTCACAAAGCTGGGAAAAACTGTTTTTT; CDR3: CAWSSQSWEKLFF
J: TRBJ2-5; size: many; D: .; V: TRBV3-1; DNA: TGTGCCAGCAGTCTCGGGACGGGCGGAGAGACCCAGTACTTC; CDR3: CASSLGTGGETQYF
J: TRBJ2-5; size: many; D: .; V: TRBV5-1; DNA: TGCGCCAGCAGCTTAGCACAGCAAGAGACCCAGTACTTC; CDR3: CASSLAQQETQYF
J: TRBJ1-6; size: .; D: .; V: TRBV3-1; DNA: TGTGCCAGCGGATCCCGGAGCGTTTATCAATCACCCCTCCACTTT; CDR3: CASGSRSVYQSPLHF
J: TRBJ2-5; size: .; D: .; V: TRBV20-1; DNA: TGCAGTGCTAGTAGGTGGCAAGTCGGGGAGACCCAGTACTTC; CDR3: CSASRWQVGETQYF
J: TRBJ2-7; size: .; D: TRBD1; V: TRBV29-1; DNA: TGCAGCGTTGGATCCGGGACAGGGGGCTACGAGCAGTACTTC; CDR3: CSVGSGTGGYEQYF
J: TRBJ2-5; size: .; D: TRBD2; V: TRBV5-4; DNA: TGTGCCAGCAGCCCCGGGACTAGCGGGGGGTACCAAGAGACCCAGTACTTC; CDR3: CASSPGTSGGYQETQYF
J: TRBJ2-3; size: few; D: TRBD2; V: TRBV11-2; DNA: TGTGCCAGCAGCTCCGGGGGGGCGATAGATACGCAGTATTTT; CDR3: CASSSGGAIDTQYF
J: TRBJ2-4; size: many; D: TRBD1; V: TRBV5-1; DNA: TGCGCCAGCAGCCCGGGACAGGAGGAAGCCAAAAACATTCAGTACTTC; CDR3: CASSPGQEEAKNIQYF
J: TRBJ2-2; size: few; D: .; V: TRBV15; DNA: TGTGCCACCAAACCGGGACACACGAACACCGGGGAGCTGTTTTTT; CDR3: CATKPGHTNTGELFF
J: TRBJ2-5; size: few; D: TRBD1; V: TRBV7-9; DNA: TGTGCCAGCAGCCATGACAGGGGGCGAGGGGAGAGAGAGACCCAGTACTTC; CDR3: CASSHDRGRGERETQYF
J: TRBJ1-3; size: few; D: .; V: TRBV4-1; DNA: TGCGCCAGCAGCCAGTGGGACAAAGGGGCTGGAAACACCATATATTTT; CDR3: CASSQWDKGAGNTIYF
J: TRBJ1-4; size: many; D: .; V: TRBV7-9; DNA: TGTGCCAGCAGCATACAGGAACTAAGAACTAATGAAAAACTGTTTTTT; CDR3: CASSIQELRTNEKLFF
J: TRBJ2-1; size: many; D: .; V: TRBV27; DNA: TGTGCCAGCAGTCGAGGGGCAGCAAACTACAATGAGCAGTTCTTC; CDR3: CASSRGAANYNEQFF